This entry concerns a single TCR beta chain. Its antigen is undetermined. Specified time point: healthy volunteer bleed at 6 weeks. Total RNA was extracted from unfractionated whole blood. Unique molecular identifiers were linked by the library to individual cDNA molecules. Study processing details: Sample TCR totals centred on a median of 95,638, ranging about 20,000 to 700,000. TCRdb processed the RACE reads anew with MiXCR; each CDR3 protein has one entry. The V and J calls and clone size come from TCRdb's table, not from the authors' own analysis. The table has around 45,000 distinct CDR3 sequences, about 3.7% seen once; the top ten hold 5.6%. The sample is drawn from a study of human T cells and chemical hapten exposure. Study as a whole: The variation in per-sample TCR yields arose mainly from small differences in pooled library volumes.

This CDR3 spans 13 amino acids. Germline V gene sequence: CDR1 MDHEN, CDR2 SYDVKM. The ends were cut back, 2 bases at V and 5 bases at J, with 9 bases in the middle. Overall study results and limits: No shift was seen in TCRs above 1 in 1000 frequency with DPC sensitization.

The sample taken for sequencing was whole blood. The chain is built from TRBV28 and TRBJ1-1; D remains ambiguous. The clonotype comes from a human donor in good health. Some clones in this sample may be carry-over from other donors' samples. The CDR3 nucleotides are TGTGCCAGCAGTTTACTGCTGGGAACTGAAGCTTTCTTT. Its protein is CASSLLLGTEAFF. Drawing the rest from reference TRBV28 and TRBJ1-1, the complete variable domain is DVKVTQSSRYLVKRTGEKVFLECVQDMDHENMFWYRQDPGLGLRLIYFSYDVKMKEKGDIPEGYSVSREKKERFSLILESASTNQTSMYLCASSLLLGTEAFFGQGTRLTVV.